This is a list of T cell receptor beta chains from one sample in a study of beta chain features in type 1 diabetes. Generated by immunoSEQ multiplex PCR, the TCRdb table keeps only in-frame clones and is missing some. The table has hundreds of thousands of clones, 11% to 15% seen once. The specimen was naive CD4+ T cells from blood. The receptors here all came from a man aged 25-45 years in good health. CDR3s include the opening cysteine and the closing phenylalanine or tryptophan. The D gene is left open where the match is weak. Clone size is not always given. Where it is, it says once, few, many or a class for expanded clones.

d_gene	j_gene	abundance	v_gene	CDR3aa	CDR3nt
.	TRBJ2-2	few	TRBV9	CASSNDRSGELFF	TGTGCCAGCAGCAATGACAGGTCCGGGGAGCTGTTTTTT
.	TRBJ2-1	few	TRBV7-9	CASSPLAFAGRREQFF	TGTGCCAGCAGCCCCTTGGCCTTTGCGGGGCGACGGGAGCAGTTCTTC
.	TRBJ2-4	.	TRBV18	CASSPTLDRFQYF	TGTGCCAGCTCACCGACGTTAGACAGGTTCCAGTACTTC
TRBD2	TRBJ2-3	few	TRBV10-3	CAISLGLAGSSTDTQYF	TGTGCCATCAGTCTCGGACTAGCGGGATCTAGCACAGATACGCAGTATTTT
TRBD2	TRBJ2-3	.	TRBV4-1	CASSQDSGGRTDTQYF	TGCGCCAGCAGCCAAGATAGCGGGGGGCGCACAGATACGCAGTATTTT
TRBD2	TRBJ2-6	.	TRBV4-3	CASSQYWPLAGGAGANVLTF	TGCGCCAGCAGCCAATACTGGCCCCTAGCGGGAGGAGCTGGGGCCAACGTCCTGACTTTC
TRBD2	TRBJ2-3	few	TRBV29-1	CSVPAGLAFGTDTQYF	TGCAGCGTTCCCGCGGGACTAGCGTTTGGCACAGATACGCAGTATTTT
.	TRBJ2-1	.	TRBV6-5	CASSYGEVRNEQFF	TGTGCCAGCAGTTACGGGGAGGTTCGAAATGAGCAGTTCTTC
.	TRBJ2-5	few	TRBV30	CAWSVRTQETQYF	TGTGCCTGGAGTGTCAGGACACAAGAGACCCAGTACTTC
.	TRBJ2-7	few	TRBV14	CASSRRTYYEQYF	TGTGCCAGCAGCCGAAGGACGTACTACGAGCAGTACTTC
.	TRBJ2-1	few	TRBV9	CASSVAATGYNEQFF	TGTGCCAGCAGCGTAGCTGCTACAGGGTACAATGAGCAGTTCTTC
TRBD2	TRBJ2-1	.	TRBV30	CAWRGARRESNEQFF	TGTGCCTGGAGAGGGGCGAGGCGGGAGTCAAATGAGCAGTTCTTC
.	TRBJ2-1	few	TRBV4-2	CASSRLGTDYNEQFF	TGTGCCAGCAGCAGACTCGGGACGGATTACAATGAGCAGTTCTTC
.	TRBJ1-2	.	TRBV9	CASSVVPGLHGYTF	TGTGCCAGCAGCGTAGTACCAGGGCTCCATGGCTACACCTTC
.	TRBJ1-1	.	TRBV30	CAWSVKGVAEAFF	TGTGCCTGGAGTGTTAAGGGGGTGGCTGAAGCTTTCTTT
.	TRBJ2-1	few	TRBV14	CASSQAGYEQFF	TGTGCCAGCAGCCAGGCTGGGTATGAGCAGTTCTTC
TRBD2	TRBJ2-7	.	TRBV11-2	CASSLVSGGYEQYF	TGTGCCAGCAGCTTAGTTAGCGGGGGCTACGAGCAGTACTTC
TRBD2	TRBJ2-3	.	TRBV2	CASKGLAGGPADTQYF	TGTGCCAGCAAGGGACTAGCGGGAGGGCCCGCAGATACGCAGTATTTT
TRBD2	TRBJ2-5	few	TRBV7-6	CASSRWTSGKGLETQYF	TGTGCCAGCAGCAGATGGACTAGCGGGAAAGGGTTAGAGACCCAGTACTTC
.	TRBJ2-7	few	TRBV7-9	CASSSIKSSYEQYF	TGTGCCAGCAGCTCCATAAAAAGCTCCTACGAGCAGTACTTC
TRBD2	TRBJ2-2	few	TRBV5-1	CASSLSGRNTGELFF	TGCGCCAGCAGCTTAAGCGGGAGGAACACCGGGGAGCTGTTTTTT
TRBD2	TRBJ2-1	.	TRBV5-1	CASSFSLAGVGEQFF	TGCGCCAGCAGCTTCTCGCTAGCGGGAGTTGGTGAGCAGTTCTTC
TRBD2	TRBJ2-2	.	TRBV19	CASSRSGLPNTGELFF	TGTGCCAGTAGCCGTAGCGGGCTTCCGAACACCGGGGAGCTGTTTTTT
TRBD1	TRBJ2-3	few	TRBV6-5	CASSYRTGRTDTQYF	TGTGCCAGCAGTTATCGGACAGGGAGGACAGATACGCAGTATTTT
TRBD2	TRBJ2-1	.	TRBV14	CASSPGLAAWSSYNEQFF	TGTGCCAGCAGCCCGGGACTAGCGGCTTGGAGCTCCTACAATGAGCAGTTCTTC
.	TRBJ2-7	.	TRBV29-1	CSVAYVGTKAHEQYF	TGCAGCGTTGCCTACGTGGGGACAAAGGCCCACGAGCAGTACTTC
.	TRBJ1-1	few	TRBV30	CAWSAGSRRNTEAFF	TGTGCCTGGAGTGCGGGGAGTAGACGGAACACTGAAGCTTTCTTT
.	TRBJ1-5	few	TRBV30	CAWSNGVHQPQHF	TGTGCCTGGAGTAATGGGGTCCATCAGCCCCAGCATTTT
.	TRBJ1-2	many	TRBV29-1	CSVTPGAVGNYGYTF	TGCAGCGTGACCCCCGGGGCGGTAGGAAACTATGGCTACACCTTC
.	TRBJ2-3	few	TRBV29-1	CSVARGRGTDTQYF	TGCAGCGTGGCCAGGGGAAGGGGCACAGATACGCAGTATTTT
TRBD1	TRBJ1-2	few	TRBV5-4	CASSTGDRIFYGYTF	TGTGCCAGCAGCACGGGGGACAGAATATTTTATGGCTACACCTTC
TRBD2	TRBJ2-3	.	TRBV11-1	CASSLTSGRLYF	TGTGCCAGCAGCTTGACTAGCGGTCGGCTGTATTTT
TRBD2	TRBJ2-3	.	TRBV5-1	CASSGPGTSASTDTQYF	TGCGCCAGCAGCGGACCCGGGACTAGCGCTAGCACAGATACGCAGTATTTT
.	TRBJ1-2	few	TRBV18	CASSLQRDGYTF	TGTGCCAGCTCACTACAGAGAGATGGCTACACCTTC
.	TRBJ1-2	few	TRBV30	CAWGRRRGDYGYTF	TGTGCCTGGGGGCGGCGGCGGGGTGACTATGGCTACACCTTC
.	TRBJ2-1	few	TRBV9	CASSTGGDVFDEQFF	TGTGCCAGCAGCACTGGCGGGGACGTTTTCGATGAGCAGTTCTTC
TRBD2	TRBJ2-5	few	TRBV13	CASSGSGRALQETQYF	TGTGCCAGCAGCGGCAGCGGGAGGGCCTTACAAGAGACCCAGTACTTC
.	TRBJ2-7	few	TRBV6-6	CASRDPGFVYEQYF	TGTGCCAGCAGGGACCCCGGCTTCGTCTACGAGCAGTACTTC
TRBD2	TRBJ2-7	.	TRBV4-1	CASSHIGTSGSYEQYF	TGCGCCAGCAGCCATATCGGGACTAGCGGTTCCTACGAGCAGTACTTC
TRBD1	TRBJ2-6	.	TRBV19	CASSMKGASLMSGANVLTF	TGTGCCAGTAGTATGAAGGGGGCAAGTCTAATGTCTGGGGCCAACGTCCTGACTTTC
TRBD2	TRBJ2-3	.	TRBV9	CASSVDPAGGLRGADTQYF	TGTGCCAGCAGCGTAGACCCAGCGGGGGGGCTCAGAGGGGCAGATACGCAGTATTTT
.	TRBJ2-2	few	TRBV4-3	CASSRDSTGELFF	TGCGCCAGCAGCCGAGACTCGACCGGGGAGCTGTTTTTT